One and the same sample provided the 25 T cell receptor beta chains below, sequenced in a study of a mutant IDH1 vaccine in newly diagnosed glioma. The table came from immunoSEQ multiplex PCR; TCRdb's copy has only in-frame clones and leaves some out. The sample contains roughly 110,000 clones, roughly 90% of which appear only once. Their cognate antigens are unknown. Time point here: week 11, during vaccination. Vaccine doses each comprised 300 ug of mutant IDH1 20-mer peptide, with topical imiquimod. The input for sequencing was PBMCs, taken from a glioma patient whose treatment included an IDH1 peptide vaccine. The receptors were gathered from a woman in her fifties or sixties with glioma.

In its sample, this clone was seen a few times. The rearrangement joins TRBV10-3 to TRBJ2-7; 9 bases map to TRBD1. Per germline, CDR1 ENHRY and CDR2 SYGVKD. Trimming at V came to 8 bases and at J to 6 bases, leaving 5 bases not matched to a gene. The CDR3 has 12 amino acids. The CDR3 sequence is CAIRQGVGEQYF. The CDR3 bases are TGTGCCATCCGACAGGGGGTGGGCGAGCAGTACTTC.

This clone was detected only once. CDR3 sequence: CASSMLDGGGAGYNEQFF. The CDR3 DNA sequence: TGTGCCAGTAGTATGCTGGACGGGGGAGGAGCGGGGTACAATGAGCAGTTCTTC. The chain joins TRBV19 to TRBJ2-1, with 7 bases fitting TRBD2. The CDR3 contains 18 residues. Germline assignment: CDR1 LNHDA and CDR2 SQIVND (reference sequence). Unmatched junction bases numbered 15, after V lost 3 bases and J lost 4 bases.

The chain is built from TRBV7-3 and TRBJ2-2; no firm D call. Germline V gene sequence: CDR1 SGHTA, CDR2 FQGTGA. The V end lost 1 base, the J end lost 3 bases, and 3 bases lay between the germline ends. The CDR3 runs 13 residues. The CDR3 loop reads CASSLKDTGELFF. The CDR3 DNA sequence: TGTGCCAGCAGCTTAAAGGACACCGGGGAGCTGTTTTTT.

This clone has only a few counts. This chain uses TRBV30 with TRBJ1-5; TRBD1 agrees at 7 bases. With V trimmed by 0 bases and J by 6 bases, 8 bases remained unmatched. The germline gives CDR1 GTSNPN, CDR2 SVGIG (reference sequence). CDR3 length: 15 residues. This CDR3 reads CAWSVAGGSSQPQHF. CDR3 sequence (DNA): TGTGCCTGGAGTGTGGCAGGGGGGAGTAGTCAGCCCCAGCATTTT.

The rearrangement uses TRBV27 and TRBJ2-3; D not resolved. This CDR3 has 15 residues. Per the germline V gene, CDR1 is MNHEY and CDR2 is SMNVEV (reference sequence). Trimming left V 4 bases short and J 3 bases short, with 14 bases between. The CDR3 protein is CASSSYREGTDTQYF. The CDR3 DNA reads as TGTGCCAGCAGTTCGTACCGCGAAGGGACAGATACGCAGTATTTT.

The V gene is TRBV18, the J gene TRBJ2-7, with 12 bases that match TRBD1. CDR3 length: 17 amino acids. Germline CDR1 reads KGHSH; CDR2 reads LQKENI. The trim removed 2 bases at V and 5 bases at J, leaving 10 bases unmatched. This CDR3 is CASSPRDRGREVHEQYF. The DNA of the CDR3 is TGTGCCAGCTCACCAAGGGACAGGGGGCGCGAAGTCCACGAGCAGTACTTC.

The rearrangement links TRBV5-1 to TRBJ2-3; 7 nucleotides line up with TRBD2. The ends lost 3 bases at V and 2 bases at J; junction bases unmatched: 12. Germline V CDR1 and CDR2: SGHRS, YFSETQ. This CDR3 spans 17 amino acids. CDR3 residues: CASSSWTSLGLTDTQYF. DNA of the CDR3: TGCGCCAGCAGCTCTTGGACTAGTTTGGGCCTCACAGATACGCAGTATTTT.

The chain recombines TRBV9 with TRBJ2-3; 8 positions match TRBD1. Germline lookup yields CDR1 SGDLS and CDR2 YYNGEE. The CDR3 runs 15 residues. Losses at the gene ends were 3 bases for V and 2 bases for J; bases not matched to a gene: 5. DNA for the CDR3: TGTGCCAGCAGCGAGACAGGGGACCTCACAGATACGCAGTATTTT. Its protein product is CASSETGDLTDTQYF.

The V and J genes are TRBV29-1 and TRBJ1-1; 8 nucleotides match TRBD1. The V and J ends lost 7 bases and 4 bases, in that order; junction bases with no gene match: 8. The CDR3 is 13 residues long. Germline-derived CDR1 and CDR2 are SQVTM and ANQGSEA. DNA for the CDR3: TGCAGCGCCCGGGGACAGGCGGGCACTGAAGCTTTCTTT. Translated, it gives CSARGQAGTEAFF.

A word on this clone: The sample contains more than one DNA sequence encoding this CDR3. In nucleotides, the CDR3 is TGTGCCTGGACGGCAGGGGGGGCGTGGGGGAACACTGAAGCTTTCTTT. Amino acid sequence: CAWTAGGAWGNTEAFF. The chain recombines TRBV30 with TRBJ1-1; 7 positions agree with TRBD1. The junction had 12 bases not matched to a gene; V was cut back by 4 bases and J by 1 base. Looked up from germline, CDR1 is GTSNPN and CDR2 is SVGIG (reference sequence). The CDR3 is 16 residues long.

The rearrangement joins TRBV6-1 to TRBJ1-2, with 7 bases aligning to TRBD1. The CDR3 length is 13 residues. J gave up 4 bases and V 7 bases, and 6 bases lay outside the gene matches. CDR1 is MNHNS and CDR2 is SASEGT in the germline V gene. The CDR3 reads CASISTGTYGYTF. CDR3 DNA: TGTGCCAGCATTTCGACAGGGACCTATGGCTACACCTTC.

The chain couples TRBV6-8 to TRBJ2-7; a weak D match, TRBD2 (5 bases). Trimming shortened V by 8 bases and J by 5 bases, and 22 bases separated the two germline ends. Germline V gives CDR1 MNHGY, CDR2 SAAAGT. The CDR3 sequence is 15 residues long. CDR3 amino acids: CASPPTLLRSDEQYF. CDR3 sequence (DNA): TGTGCCAGCCCCCCCACTCTGCTCCGTAGCGACGAGCAGTACTTC.

This chain links TRBV10-3 with TRBJ2-1; TRBD2 agrees at 12 bases. V was clipped by 3 bases and J by 10 bases; unmatched bases: 4. This CDR3 comprises 14 residues. Germline CDR1 ENHRY, CDR2 SYGVKD. Here the CDR3 reads CAISEGLAGPEQFF. DNA for the CDR3: TGTGCCATCAGTGAAGGACTAGCGGGACCAGAGCAGTTCTTC.

This clone was picked up one time. The chain couples TRBV28 to TRBJ1-3; 9 nucleotides align to TRBD1. The CDR3 has 17 residues. The germline CDR1 and CDR2 sequences are MDHEN and SYDVKM. V gave up 2 bases and J gave up 1 base; unmatched junction bases: 6. The CDR3 here is CASSLTGGAESGNTIYF. In DNA, the CDR3 is TGTGCCAGCAGTTTAACAGGGGGCGCGGAGTCTGGAAACACCATATATTTT.

In nucleotides, the CDR3 is TGTGCCAGCAGGGCGACCATGAACACTGAAGCTTTCTTT. Translated: CASRATMNTEAFF. The genes are TRBV6-6 and TRBJ1-1, with D unresolved. This CDR3 comprises 13 residues. V was cut by 6 bases and J by 0 bases, with 8 bases left in between. Germline V gene lookup returns CDR1 MNHNY and CDR2 SVGAGI (reference sequence).

The chain carries TRBV6-9 and TRBJ2-2; 9 nucleotides line up with TRBD1. Germline V gene data show CDR1 as MNHGY and CDR2 as SVAAGI. This CDR3 spans 14 amino acids. The junction had 8 bases not matched to a gene; V was cut back by 10 bases and J by 5 bases. CDR3 residues: CAIPGQGKTGELFF. DNA of the CDR3: TGTGCCATACCGGGACAGGGTAAAACCGGGGAGCTGTTTTTT.

This chain connects TRBV7-2 to TRBJ2-1; 12 bases agree with TRBD2. Looked up from germline, CDR1 is SGHTA and CDR2 is FQGNSA. The CDR3 is 15 residues long. The J segment lost 8 bases and the V segment lost 5 bases, leaving 7 bases of the junction unmatched. In DNA form, the CDR3 reads TGTGCCAGCAGCCCTGGACTAGCGGGAAACCATGAGCAGTTCTTC. It is translated as CASSPGLAGNHEQFF.

Of note for this clone: This CDR3 is missing its conserved last phenylalanine or tryptophan, likely due to a read error. This chain joins TRBV30 and TRBJ1-5; TRBD1 matches 7 bases. The CDR3 is made up of 16 amino acids. Unmatched junction bases numbered 13, after V lost 2 bases and J lost 6 bases. CDR1 and CDR2 from the germline V gene are GTSNPN and SVGIG (reference sequence). CDR3 protein: CAWSSLSEGAGQPQHL. Here the CDR3 DNA reads TGTGCCTGGAGTTCCCTGTCTGAGGGGGCAGGTCAGCCCCAGCATCTT.

Notes on this clone: One end of the junction fails to match germline, which may point to a read error. The J gene is TRBJ1-3, the V gene TRBV28; 9 bases match TRBD1. CDR1 MDHEN and CDR2 SYDVKM come from the germline V gene. This CDR3 spans 15 amino acids. CDR3 sequence (DNA): TGTGCCAGCAGCCTAGGGGGACAGGGAGTATTGGCTAAGAATTTT. It is translated as CASSLGGQGVLAKNF.

J is TRBJ2-1 and V is TRBV5-6; the D is unclear. The CDR3 extends over 13 amino acids. The germline CDR1 and CDR2 sequences are SGHDT and YYEEEE. Trimming stripped 0 bases from V and 6 bases from J, with 7 bases between. As DNA, the CDR3 is TGTGCCAGCAGCTTGGACCGAGCCAATGAGCAGTTCTTC. Translated, it gives CASSLDRANEQFF. The full variable domain, its missing parts supplied by reference TRBV5-6 and TRBJ2-1, is DAGVTQSPTHLIKTRGQQVTLRCSPKSGHDTVSWYQQALGQGPQFIFQYYEEEERQRGNFPDRFSGHQFPNYSSELNVNALLLGDSALYLCASSLDRANEQFFGPGTRLTVL.

This chain joins TRBV6-1 and TRBJ1-5; 7 positions match TRBD1. This CDR3 region has 16 residues. In germline, CDR1 is MNHNS, CDR2 SASEGT. J lost 2 bases, V lost 3 bases, and 7 bases had no gene match. In DNA, the CDR3 is TGTGCCAGCAGTGATCGCGGACAGGTCGGCAATCAGCCCCAGCATTTT. It translates to CASSDRGQVGNQPQHF.

The chain employs TRBV27 and TRBJ1-2, with D possibly TRBD1 on 5 matching bases. Germline V gives CDR1 MNHEY, CDR2 SMNVEV (reference sequence). The CDR3 spans 15 residues. V was clipped by 3 bases and J by 7 bases, with 18 bases between them. The CDR3 sequence is CASSFQAGVRGGYTF. CDR3 coding DNA: TGTGCCAGCAGTTTCCAGGCCGGCGTGAGGGGTGGCTACACCTTC.

The chain recombines TRBV10-3 with TRBJ1-1, with D perhaps matching TRBD1 (6 bases). The V end was cut by 2 bases, the J end by 8 bases, with 12 bases between. The length of the CDR3 is 13 residues. CDR1 is ENHRY, CDR2 SYGVKD, per germline. CDR3 sequence reads: CAISENPGAEAFF. The CDR3 nucleotides read TGTGCCATCAGTGAGAACCCGGGGGCCGAAGCTTTCTTT.

V and J are TRBV28 and TRBJ2-7; 9 nucleotides line up with TRBD1. The CDR3 contains 16 residues. V shed 3 bases, J shed 4 bases, and the junction held 10 bases outside the gene matches. The germline CDR1 and CDR2 sequences are MDHEN and SYDVKM. The CDR3 DNA sequence: TGTGCCAGCAGTTTTGGAAAGGGACAGGGAAGTTACGAGCAGTACTTC. This translates into CASSFGKGQGSYEQYF.

The chain joins TRBV5-6 to TRBJ1-2; possible D gene TRBD1, 5 bases. V lost 5 bases, J lost 4 bases, and 27 bases lay in between. Looked up from germline, CDR1 is SGHDT and CDR2 is YYEEEE. This CDR3 contains 18 residues. This chain's CDR3 is CASSSVTGLAEDLYGYTF. The CDR3 DNA follows: TGTGCCAGCAGTTCCGTTACAGGCCTCGCCGAGGACCTCTATGGCTACACCTTC. Combining the CDR3 with reference TRBV5-6 and TRBJ1-2 gives the whole variable domain DAGVTQSPTHLIKTRGQQVTLRCSPKSGHDTVSWYQQALGQGPQFIFQYYEEEERQRGNFPDRFSGHQFPNYSSELNVNALLLGDSALYLCASSSVTGLAEDLYGYTFGSGTRLTVV.